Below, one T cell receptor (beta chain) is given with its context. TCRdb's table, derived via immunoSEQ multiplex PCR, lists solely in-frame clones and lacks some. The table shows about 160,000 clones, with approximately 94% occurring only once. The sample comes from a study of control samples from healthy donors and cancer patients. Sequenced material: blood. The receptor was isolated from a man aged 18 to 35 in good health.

CDR3 in amino acids: CAWSVSGQGGYTF. Written as DNA, the CDR3 is TGTGCCTGGAGTGTATCGGGCCAGGGCGGCTACACCTTC. The J gene is TRBJ1-2, the V gene TRBV30; tentatively, D is TRBD1 (5 bases). The CDR3 covers 13 residues. Trimming left V 0 bases short and J 8 bases short, with 13 bases between. CDR1 and CDR2 (germline): GTSNPN, SVGIG (reference sequence).